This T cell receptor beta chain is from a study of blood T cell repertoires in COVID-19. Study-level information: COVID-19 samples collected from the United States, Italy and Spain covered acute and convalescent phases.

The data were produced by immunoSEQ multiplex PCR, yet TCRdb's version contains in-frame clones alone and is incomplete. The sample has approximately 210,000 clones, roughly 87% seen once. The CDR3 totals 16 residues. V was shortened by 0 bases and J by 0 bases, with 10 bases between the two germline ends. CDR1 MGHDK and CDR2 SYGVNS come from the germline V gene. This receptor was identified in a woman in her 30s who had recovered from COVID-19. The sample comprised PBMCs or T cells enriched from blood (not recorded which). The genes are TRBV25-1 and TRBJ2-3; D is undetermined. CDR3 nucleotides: TGTGCCAGCAGTGAATATAATTCCCCTAGCACAGATACGCAGTATTTT. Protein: CASSEYNSPSTDTQYF.